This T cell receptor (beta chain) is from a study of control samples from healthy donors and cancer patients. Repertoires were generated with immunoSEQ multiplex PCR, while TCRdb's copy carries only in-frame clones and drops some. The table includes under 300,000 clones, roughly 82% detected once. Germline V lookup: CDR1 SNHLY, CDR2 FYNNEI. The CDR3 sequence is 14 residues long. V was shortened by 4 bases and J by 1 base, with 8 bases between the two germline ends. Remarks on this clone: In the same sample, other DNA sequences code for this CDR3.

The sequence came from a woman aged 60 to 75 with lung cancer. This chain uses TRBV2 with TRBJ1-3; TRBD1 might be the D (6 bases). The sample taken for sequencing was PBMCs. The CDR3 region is CASSVQGSGNTIYF. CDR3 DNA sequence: TGTGCCAGCAGTGTACAGGGATCTGGAAACACCATATATTTT.